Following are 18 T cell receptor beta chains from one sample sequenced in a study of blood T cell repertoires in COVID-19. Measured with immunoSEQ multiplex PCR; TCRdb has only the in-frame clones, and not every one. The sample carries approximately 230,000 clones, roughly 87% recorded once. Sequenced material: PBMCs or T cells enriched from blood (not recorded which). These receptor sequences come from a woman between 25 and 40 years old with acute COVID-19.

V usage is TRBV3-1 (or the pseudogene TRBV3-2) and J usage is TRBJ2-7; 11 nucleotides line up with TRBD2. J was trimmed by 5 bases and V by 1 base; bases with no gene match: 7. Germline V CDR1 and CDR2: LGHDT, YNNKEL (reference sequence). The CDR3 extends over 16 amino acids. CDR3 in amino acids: CASSQGLAGPFHEQYF. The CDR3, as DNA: TGTGCCAGCAGCCAAGGACTAGCGGGGCCGTTCCACGAGCAGTACTTC.

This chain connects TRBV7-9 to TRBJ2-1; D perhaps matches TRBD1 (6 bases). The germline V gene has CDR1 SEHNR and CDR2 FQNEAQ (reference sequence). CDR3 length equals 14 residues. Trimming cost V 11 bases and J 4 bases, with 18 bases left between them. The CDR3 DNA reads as TGTGCCGTCAAGGGGGATCGGGATTACAATGAGCAGTTCTTC. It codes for CAVKGDRDYNEQFF.

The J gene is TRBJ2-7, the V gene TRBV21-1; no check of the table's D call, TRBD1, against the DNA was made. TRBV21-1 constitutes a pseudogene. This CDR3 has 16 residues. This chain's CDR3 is CASSATRQRPTYEQYF. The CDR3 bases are TGTGCCAGCAGCGCCACACGACAGAGGCCGACCTACGAGCAGTACTTC.

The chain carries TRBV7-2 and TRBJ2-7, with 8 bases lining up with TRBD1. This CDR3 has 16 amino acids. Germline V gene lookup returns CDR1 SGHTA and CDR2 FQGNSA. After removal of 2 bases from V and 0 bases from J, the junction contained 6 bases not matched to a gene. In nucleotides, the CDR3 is TGTGCCAGCAGCTTAATACAGGGGGTGAGCTCCTACGAGCAGTACTTC. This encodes CASSLIQGVSSYEQYF.

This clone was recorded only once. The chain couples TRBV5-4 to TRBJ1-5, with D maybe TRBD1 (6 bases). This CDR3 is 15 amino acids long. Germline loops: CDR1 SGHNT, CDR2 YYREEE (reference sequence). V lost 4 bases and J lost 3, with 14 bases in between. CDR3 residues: CASSDSGVLNQPQHF. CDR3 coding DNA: TGTGCCAGCAGCGACTCAGGGGTCCTCAATCAGCCCCAGCATTTT.

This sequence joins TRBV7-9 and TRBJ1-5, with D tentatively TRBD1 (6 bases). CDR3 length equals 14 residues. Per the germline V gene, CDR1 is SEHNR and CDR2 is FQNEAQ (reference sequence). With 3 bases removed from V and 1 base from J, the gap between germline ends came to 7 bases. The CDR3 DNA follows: TGTGCCAGCAGCTTGGACAGAAGCAATCAGCCCCAGCATTTT. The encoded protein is CASSLDRSNQPQHF.

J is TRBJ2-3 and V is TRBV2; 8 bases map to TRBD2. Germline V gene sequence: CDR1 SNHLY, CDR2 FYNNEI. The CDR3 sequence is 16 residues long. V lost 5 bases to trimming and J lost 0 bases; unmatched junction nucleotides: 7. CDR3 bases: TGTGCCAGCAGTCCCCTCGTAGCGGGAAGCACAGATACGCAGTATTTT. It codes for CASSPLVAGSTDTQYF.

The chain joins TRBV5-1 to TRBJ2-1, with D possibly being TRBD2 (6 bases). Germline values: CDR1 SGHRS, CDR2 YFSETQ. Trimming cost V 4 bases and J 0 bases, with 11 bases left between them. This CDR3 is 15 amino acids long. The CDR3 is CASSGDSSSYNEQFF. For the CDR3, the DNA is TGCGCCAGCAGCGGGGACTCAAGCTCCTACAATGAGCAGTTCTTC.

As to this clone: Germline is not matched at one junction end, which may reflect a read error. The CDR3 DNA sequence: TGTGCTAGCAGCGCTGGGACTAGTTCAAACCAAGAGACCCAGTACTTC. Residues: CASSAGTSSNQETQYF. The V gene is TRBV7-7, the J gene TRBJ2-5; 8 nucleotides line up with TRBD2. This CDR3 is built from 16 residues. Germline V gene sequence: CDR1 SSHAT, CDR2 FNYEAQ (reference sequence).

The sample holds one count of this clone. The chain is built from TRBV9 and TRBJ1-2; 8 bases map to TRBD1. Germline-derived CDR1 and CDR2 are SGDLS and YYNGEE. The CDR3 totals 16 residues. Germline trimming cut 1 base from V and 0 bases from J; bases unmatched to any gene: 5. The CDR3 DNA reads TGTGCCAGCAGCGTATCTACAGGGGGGACTAACTATGGCTACACCTTC. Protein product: CASSVSTGGTNYGYTF.

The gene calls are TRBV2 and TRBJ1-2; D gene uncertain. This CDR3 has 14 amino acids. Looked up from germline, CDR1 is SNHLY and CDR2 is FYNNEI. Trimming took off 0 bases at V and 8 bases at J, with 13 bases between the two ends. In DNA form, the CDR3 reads TGTGCCAGCAGTGAAGCTCGGAGGGTCGAGGGCTACACCTTC. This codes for CASSEARRVEGYTF.

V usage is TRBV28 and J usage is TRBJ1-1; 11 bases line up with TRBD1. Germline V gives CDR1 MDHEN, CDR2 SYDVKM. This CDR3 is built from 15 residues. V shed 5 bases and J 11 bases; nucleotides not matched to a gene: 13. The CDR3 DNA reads TGTGCCAGCAGTCCAAGGGTGGACAGGGGGCGTAAGGCTTTCTTT. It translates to CASSPRVDRGRKAFF.

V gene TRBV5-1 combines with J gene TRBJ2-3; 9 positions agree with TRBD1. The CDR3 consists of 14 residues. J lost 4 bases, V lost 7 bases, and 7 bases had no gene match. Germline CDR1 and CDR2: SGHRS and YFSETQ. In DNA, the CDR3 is TGCGCCAGCGCCCGGGACAGGGAGTCAGATACGCAGTATTTT. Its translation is CASARDRESDTQYF.

In DNA form, the CDR3 reads TGTGCCAGCAGTGTTGGCAGGGCCAATGAAAAACTGTTTTTT. Its protein is CASSVGRANEKLFF. J is TRBJ1-4 and V is TRBV2; possibly TRBD1 for D (5 bases). The length of the CDR3 is 14 residues. The V gene's germline CDR1 is SNHLY and CDR2 FYNNEI. Trimming pared 4 bases from V and 5 bases from J, leaving 11 bases between.

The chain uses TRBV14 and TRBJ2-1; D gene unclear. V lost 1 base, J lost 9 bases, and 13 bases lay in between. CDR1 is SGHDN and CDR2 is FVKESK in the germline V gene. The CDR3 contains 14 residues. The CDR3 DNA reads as TGTGCCAGCAGCCAAGGGGTAGCAAGGCGTGAGCAGTTCTTC. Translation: CASSQGVARREQFF. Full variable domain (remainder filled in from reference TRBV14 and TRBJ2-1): EAGVTQFPSHSVIEKGQTVTLRCDPISGHDNLYWYRRVMGKEIKFLLHFVKESKQDESGMPNNRFLAERTGGTYSTLKVQPAELEDSGVYFCASSQGVARREQFFGPGTRLTVL.

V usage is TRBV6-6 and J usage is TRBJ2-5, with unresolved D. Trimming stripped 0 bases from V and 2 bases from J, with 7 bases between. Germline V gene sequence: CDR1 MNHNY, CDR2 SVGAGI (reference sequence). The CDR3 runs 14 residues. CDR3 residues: CASSYSALQETQYF. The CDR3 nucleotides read TGTGCCAGCAGTTACTCAGCGTTGCAAGAGACCCAGTACTTC.

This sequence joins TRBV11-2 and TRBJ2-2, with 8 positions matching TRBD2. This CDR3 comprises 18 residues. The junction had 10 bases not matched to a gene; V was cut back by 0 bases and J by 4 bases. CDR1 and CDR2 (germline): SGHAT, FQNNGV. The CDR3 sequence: CASSLDLLVAGFTGELFF. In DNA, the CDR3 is TGTGCCAGCAGCTTAGATCTTTTGGTAGCGGGGTTCACCGGGGAGCTGTTTTTT.

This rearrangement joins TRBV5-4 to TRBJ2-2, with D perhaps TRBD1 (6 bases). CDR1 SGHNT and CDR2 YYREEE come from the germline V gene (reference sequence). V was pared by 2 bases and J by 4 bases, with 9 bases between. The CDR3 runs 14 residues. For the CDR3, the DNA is TGTGCCAGCAGCTTACAGGGAAGCACCGGGGAGCTGTTTTTT. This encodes CASSLQGSTGELFF.